The 6 T cell receptor beta chains given below trace back to one sample, sequenced in a study of T-cell reconstitution after alpha-beta-depleted transplantation in children. Library preparation (for TCRbeta) was performed with unique molecular identifiers. Each CDR3 protein gets one entry after TCRdb re-called the PCR reads with MiXCR. The data contain hundreds of thousands of distinct CDR3 sequences, around 16% of them singletons. Sample: PBMCs, mostly from graft donor cells, taken 360 days after TCRalphabeta/CD19-depleted stem cell transplant. The receptors stem from a boy in the first two years of life who had a stem cell transplant for Wiskott-Aldrich syndrome, so the T cells may come from the graft donor.

There are a few counts of this clonotype. The chain recombines TRBV12-3 or TRBV12-4 with TRBJ2-7; 8 positions match TRBD1. CDR3 size: 14 residues. J gave up 2 bases and V 5 bases, and 5 bases lay outside the gene matches. CDR3 nucleotides: TGTGCCAGCAGTCCGGGACAGGCTACCTACGAGCAGTACTTC. Its translation: CASSPGQATYEQYF.

The chain combines TRBV12-5 with TRBJ2-3; 7 bases line up with TRBD1. Germline V CDR1 and CDR2: LGHNT, FRNRAP. CDR3 length: 13 residues. J was trimmed by 4 bases and V by 2 bases; bases with no gene match: 0. CDR3 residues: CASGLTGADTQYF. The DNA of the CDR3 is TGTGCTAGTGGTTTGACAGGGGCAGATACGCAGTATTTT.

This clonotype occurred a few times. The chain carries TRBV28 and TRBJ2-7, with 8 bases that match TRBD1. The CDR3 contains 15 residues. The junction had 11 bases not matched to a gene; V was cut back by 5 bases and J by 5 bases. Germline V gene sequence: CDR1 MDHEN, CDR2 SYDVKM. The CDR3 DNA is TGTGCCAGCAGTCCTCCTCAGGGGGCGGCAGACGAGCAGTACTTC. It codes for CASSPPQGAADEQYF. Supplemented by reference TRBV28 and TRBJ2-7, the full variable domain reads DVKVTQSSRYLVKRTGEKVFLECVQDMDHENMFWYRQDPGLGLRLIYFSYDVKMKEKGDIPEGYSVSREKKERFSLILESASTNQTSMYLCASSPPQGAADEQYFGPGTRLTVT.

The chain couples TRBV5-1 to TRBJ2-1, with 12 nucleotides matching TRBD2. Germline CDR1 and CDR2: SGHRS and YFSETQ. V shed 0 bases and J 6 bases; nucleotides not matched to a gene: 10. CDR3 length: 18 amino acids. CDR3 loop: CASSLVGLAGGLLNEQFF. In DNA form, the CDR3 reads TGCGCCAGCAGCTTGGTGGGTCTAGCGGGAGGGCTTCTCAATGAGCAGTTCTTC.

This chain links TRBV7-6 with TRBJ2-1; 7 nucleotides agree with TRBD1. CDR3 size: 15 residues. Germline trimming cut 4 bases from V and 0 bases from J; bases unmatched to any gene: 3. Germline V gives CDR1 SGHVS, CDR2 FNYEAQ. The CDR3 region is CASSYRQGSYNEQFF. The CDR3 DNA follows: TGTGCCAGCAGCTACCGACAGGGCTCCTACAATGAGCAGTTCTTC. Full variable domain (rest looked up from reference TRBV7-6 and TRBJ2-1): GAGVSQSPRYKVTKRGQDVALRCDPISGHVSLYWYRQALGQGPEFLTYFNYEAQQDKSGLPNDRFSAERPEGSISTLTIQRTEQRDSAMYRCASSYRQGSYNEQFFGPGTRLTVL.

This clonotype was seen a handful of times. V usage is TRBV5-1 and J usage is TRBJ1-1, with a weak D call TRBD1 (5 bases). This CDR3 region has 15 residues. Germline CDR1 and CDR2: SGHRS and YFSETQ. V shed 4 bases and J shed 0 bases, with 13 bases lying between them. The CDR3: CASSRLGLMNTEAFF. The CDR3 nucleotides read TGCGCCAGCAGCCGACTGGGACTCATGAACACTGAAGCTTTCTTT.